The entry below describes one T cell receptor (beta chain). TCRdb keeps only in-frame clones here, not all; method: immunoSEQ multiplex PCR. Of 250,000 to 350,000 clones in the sample, 84% were seen once. This entry comes from a study of blood T cell repertoires in COVID-19. Overall study: There were acute and convalescent COVID-19 samples, and they came from the United States, Italy and Spain. Nucleic acid was either cDNA or gDNA, and it came from T cells, B-cell-depleted T cells, or PBMCs.

Per the germline V gene, CDR1 is SQVTM and CDR2 is ANQGSEA. CDR3 length: 16 amino acids. Unmatched junction bases numbered 16, after V lost 1 base and J lost 8 bases. While infection was still active, Seattle patients were enrolled and then followed longitudinally. Source material: peripheral blood. V is TRBV29-1 and J is TRBJ1-2; 7 bases line up with TRBD1. The source is a human donor with COVID-19, enrolled during active disease. The donor label of this sample is uncertain. The CDR3 DNA reads as TGCAGCGTTGAAGCCGGAGGAGACAGGGCCATAGGGGGCTACACCTTC. Residues: CSVEAGGDRAIGGYTF.